This T cell receptor beta chain was sequenced during a study of beta chain features in type 1 diabetes. Turning to the study itself: The number of sorted cells examined across all samples was some 99,000,000.

This clone was seen more than once but under ten times. V lost 5 bases to trimming and J lost 0 bases; unmatched junction nucleotides: 1. Germline V gives CDR1 ENHRY, CDR2 SYGVKD. The CDR3 runs 14 residues. Every bit of the isolated RNA underwent reverse transcription, so sequencing read expressed TCRB transcripts. TCRdb's copy holds only in-frame clones and misses some; the assay was immunoSEQ multiplex PCR. This table holds fewer than 900,000 clones, roughly 17% found once. On average, the one heparinised blood draw given by each donor was around 120 mL. Central memory, naive, regulatory and stem cell-like memory CD4+ cells were sorted by CD45RO/CCR7/CD25/CD127/CD95/CD27.

The chain has TRBV10-3 and TRBJ2-7; the match to TRBD2 covers 10 bases. This sequence was found in a woman between 18 and 30 years old in good health. The sequencing input was naive CD4+ T cells from blood. CDR3 in amino acids: CAISRTSGSYEQYF. CDR3 DNA sequence: TGTGCCATCAGTCGGACTAGCGGCTCCTACGAGCAGTACTTC.